These T cell receptor beta chains were read from a single sample in a study of CD8+CD57+ T cells in acquired aplastic anemia. TCRdb itself ran the reads through MiXCR, one entry per CDR3 protein. Here the sample spans under 350,000 distinct CDR3 sequences, approximately 57% being singletons. The specimen sequenced was sorted CD4+, CD8+, or CD8+CD57+ T cells (not recorded which) from PBMCs. Every receptor here comes from a human donor with aplastic anemia. Each CDR3 is given with its conserved first and last residue. D genes are given only for firm matches. Clone size is not always given. Where it is, it says once, few, many or a class for expanded clones.

d_gene	j_gene	v_gene	abundance	CDR3aa	CDR3nt
NA	TRBJ2-3	TRBV5-6	NA	CASSDQGGSTDTQYF	TGTGCCAGCAGTGACCAGGGGGGTTCCACAGATACGCAGTATTTT
NA	TRBJ2-5	TRBV20-1	NA	CSANPPIMRQETQYF	TGCAGTGCTAACCCCCCAATCATGCGGCAAGAGACCCAGTACTTC
TRBD2	TRBJ2-7	TRBV5-1	many	CASSLGGGGAEEQYF	TGCGCCAGCAGCTTGGGTGGCGGGGGGGCCGAAGAGCAGTACTTC
NA	TRBJ2-7	TRBV11-3	NA	CASSPEGGTRYF	TGTGCCAGCAGCCCGGAGGGGGGGACGAGGTACTTC
TRBD2	TRBJ2-3	TRBV15	NA	CATSRDRLAGVSTDTQYF	TGTGCCACCAGCAGAGATCGGCTAGCGGGGGTTAGCACAGATACGCAGTATTTT
NA	TRBJ2-7	TRBV2	few	CASTGVGAYEQYF	TGTGCCAGCACCGGGGTGGGGGCCTACGAGCAGTACTTC
NA	TRBJ2-7	TRBV6-2/TRBV6-3	NA	CASSTLQGPGAYEQYF	TGTGCCAGCAGCACCCTACAGGGGCCGGGGGCCTACGAGCAGTACTTC
NA	TRBJ1-1	TRBV6-5	many	CASSPPTNTEAFF	TGTGCCAGCAGTCCCCCCACGAACACTGAAGCTTTCTTT
NA	TRBJ2-1	TRBV7-9	NA	CASSLLYNEQFF	TGTGCCAGCAGCTTGTTATACAATGAGCAGTTCTTC
NA	TRBJ2-5	TRBV30	many	CAWSVGETQYF	TGTGCCTGGAGTGTGGGGGAGACCCAGTACTTC
TRBD1	TRBJ1-6	TRBV2	NA	CASNDPGGTVGNSPLHF	TGTGCCAGCAATGATCCAGGCGGGACAGTCGGTAATTCACCCCTCCACTTT
NA	TRBJ2-6	TRBV6-5	many	CASSTQLGGANVLTF	TGTGCCAGCAGTACCCAACTTGGTGGGGCCAACGTCCTGACTTTC
NA	TRBJ1-4	TRBV24-1	NA	CATSAAATNEKLFF	TGTGCCACCAGTGCCGCCGCAACTAATGAAAAACTGTTTTTT
TRBD1	TRBJ1-1	TRBV7-3	many	CASSLTGASRGEAFF	TGTGCCAGCAGCCTGACAGGGGCCTCTAGGGGTGAAGCTTTCTTT
NA	TRBJ2-2	TRBV29-1	many	CSVIGGPGGELFF	TGCAGCGTTATCGGTGGCCCGGGCGGGGAGCTGTTTTTT
TRBD1	TRBJ2-3	TRBV9	NA	CAETGGGSTDTQYF	TGTGCTGAAACAGGGGGCGGGAGCACAGATACGCAGTATTTT
TRBD1	TRBJ2-7	TRBV7-3	NA	CASSQDLRRGRQSEQYF	TGCGCAAGCAGCCAAGATCTTCGCAGGGGGAGACAGTCCGAGCAGTACTTC
NA	TRBJ2-7	TRBV29-1	NA	CSVEDQPRGDTYEQYF	TGCAGCGTTGAAGATCAACCCAGAGGGGACACCTACGAGCAGTACTTC
NA	TRBJ1-5	TRBV7-2	NA	CASSLQGFGSNQPQHF	TGTGCCAGCAGCTTACAGGGTTTCGGTAGCAATCAGCCCCAGCATTTT
NA	TRBJ2-7	TRBV11-2	NA	CASSYGASLYEQYF	TGTGCCAGCAGCTATGGAGCTAGTCTCTACGAGCAGTACTTC
TRBD1	TRBJ2-4	TRBV7-7	NA	CASSPRTGTMNIQYF	TGTGCCAGCAGCCCACGGACAGGGACCATGAACATTCAGTACTTC
TRBD1	TRBJ1-1	TRBV7-8	NA	CASRTGYREAFF	TGTGCCAGCAGGACAGGGTATCGAGAAGCTTTCTTT
NA	TRBJ1-1	TRBV2	NA	CASIGSITEAFF	TGTGCCAGCATAGGGTCCATCACTGAAGCTTTCTTT
NA	TRBJ1-1	TRBV18	few	CASSPRQIQNTEAFF	TGTGCCAGCTCACCACGACAGATACAGAACACTGAAGCTTTCTTT
TRBD2	TRBJ2-5	TRBV20-1	NA	CSARELLAAIQETQYF	TGCAGTGCTAGGGAACTACTAGCGGCGATACAAGAGACCCAGTACTTC
NA	TRBJ2-7	TRBV14	few	CASSQGRIYEQYF	TGTGCCAGCAGCCAAGGACGGATCTACGAGCAGTACTTC
NA	TRBJ1-5	TRBV9	NA	CASSLQGSSNQPLHF	TGTGCCAGCAGTTTACAGGGAAGTAGCAATCAGCCCCTGCATTTT
NA	TRBJ1-1	TRBV6-5	many	CASRTGGGAEAFF	TGTGCCAGCAGAACGGGGGGAGGGGCTGAAGCTTTCTTT
TRBD2	TRBJ2-7	TRBV20-1	NA	CSARDPGGSSYEQYF	TGCAGTGCTAGAGATCCCGGGGGGAGCTCCTACGAGCAGTACTTC
NA	TRBJ1-2	TRBV20-1	NA	CSATQGGNWGYTF	TGCAGTGCTACACAGGGAGGAAACTGGGGCTACACCTTC
TRBD2	TRBJ2-5	TRBV9	NA	CASSPTTSGIETQYF	TGTGCCAGCAGCCCTACGACTAGCGGGATTGAGACCCAGTACTTC
NA	TRBJ2-1	TRBV11-1	NA	CASSLDLGGNEQFF	TGTGCCAGCAGCTTAGACCTGGGGGGCAATGAGCAGTTCTTC
NA	TRBJ2-5	TRBV7-9	many	CASSRETQYF	TGTGCCAGCAGCCGAGAGACCCAGTACTTC
TRBD2	TRBJ2-5	TRBV5-1	NA	CASSLGTSGGLHQETQYF	TGCGCCAGCAGCTTGGGGACTAGCGGGGGGTTACACCAAGAGACCCAGTACTTC
NA	TRBJ1-1	TRBV20-1	NA	CSASPTTEAFF	TGCAGTGCTAGCCCCACCACTGAAGCTTTCTTT
TRBD2	TRBJ2-1	TRBV20-1	many	CSARTSGGPLEQFF	TGCAGTGCTAGGACTAGCGGGGGCCCATTGGAGCAGTTCTTC
NA	TRBJ2-7	TRBV7-8	NA	CASSSNPIKGHEQYF	TGTGCCAGCAGCTCCAACCCTATTAAGGGCCACGAGCAGTACTTC
TRBD2	TRBJ2-5	TRBV7-9	NA	CASSPCGGPETQYF	TGTGCCAGCAGCCCCTGCGGGGGGCCTGAGACCCAGTACTTC
TRBD2	TRBJ2-1	TRBV7-9	NA	CSERGGYNEQFF	TGTTCCGAACGGGGGGGCTACAATGAGCAGTTCTTC
NA	TRBJ2-7	TRBV20-1	NA	CSASQGGNEQYF	TGCAGTGCTAGCCAGGGGGGGAACGAGCAGTACTTC
NA	TRBJ2-7	TRBV2	NA	CASSGARYEQYF	TGTGCCAGCTCGGGGGCCCGCTACGAGCAGTACTTC
TRBD2	TRBJ2-3	TRBV27	few	CASRDSSGAGTQYF	TGTGCCAGCAGGGATTCGAGCGGGGCGGGTACGCAGTATTTT
TRBD2	TRBJ2-3	TRBV19	many	CASSRRERSTDTQYF	TGTGCCAGTAGTAGGCGGGAGAGAAGCACAGATACGCAGTATTTT
NA	TRBJ2-7	TRBV7-9	few	CASSRGLKSYEQYF	TGTGCCAGCAGCCGAGGATTAAAGTCCTACGAGCAGTACTTC
NA	TRBJ1-1	TRBV7-2	NA	CASSLTTPNTEAFF	TGTGCCAGCAGTCTTACGACCCCGAACACTGAAGCTTTCTTT
TRBD1	TRBJ2-7	TRBV5-1	many	CASSSGQGSYEQYF	TGCGCCAGCAGCTCGGGACAGGGGTCCTACGAGCAGTACTTC
NA	TRBJ2-1	TRBV5-1	NA	CASSLGGGLSSYNEQFF	TGCGCCAGCAGCCTCGGTGGGGGGCTGAGCTCCTACAATGAGCAGTTCTTC
NA	TRBJ2-7	TRBV5-1	NA	CASSFGPTYEQYF	TGCGCCAGCAGCTTCGGGCCAACCTACGAGCAGTACTTC
NA	TRBJ2-7	TRBV7-2	NA	CASSLAPRESYEQYF	TGTGCCAGCAGCTTAGCCCCCCGGGAATCCTACGAGCAGTACTTC
NA	TRBJ2-5	TRBV19	NA	CASSIGAAETQYF	TGTGCCAGTAGTATAGGTGCGGCAGAGACCCAGTACTTC
NA	TRBJ2-5	TRBV7-3	NA	CASSITTEETQYF	TGTGCCAGCAGCATAACGACCGAAGAGACCCAGTACTTC
NA	TRBJ2-7	TRBV2	once	CASSEYPYEQCF	TGTGCCAGCAGTGAGTACCCCTACGAGCAGTGCTTC
TRBD2	TRBJ2-7	TRBV2	NA	CASSGGLAGIYEQYF	TGTGCCAGCAGTGGTGGACTAGCGGGAATCTACGAGCAGTACTTC
NA	TRBJ1-2	TRBV10-1	NA	CAPRGLQLCFTNYGYTF	TGCGCCCCCAGGGGTTTACAGCTCTGTTTCACTAACTATGGCTACACCTTC
NA	TRBJ1-1	TRBV2	few	CASDTGNTEAFF	TGTGCCAGCGATACAGGGAACACTGAAGCTTTCTTT
TRBD2	TRBJ2-3	TRBV9	NA	CASSGGLADNEQYF	TGTGCCAGCAGCGGAGGACTAGCGGACAATGAGCAGTATTTT